This T cell receptor (beta chain) was sequenced for a study of control samples from healthy donors and cancer patients. Libraries were prepared by immunoSEQ multiplex PCR; TCRdb keeps only in-frame clonotypes and omits some of them. The data contain 140,000 or so clones, just under 95% of them seen just once; the ten biggest clones take up 12% to 15%. The CDR3 length is 13 residues. Germline lookup yields CDR1 SQVTM and CDR2 ANQGSEA. Trimming stripped 5 bases from V and 4 bases from J, with 14 bases between. Source material: PBMCs. The sequence came from a man aged 60-69 years with colorectal cancer. The J gene is TRBJ1-2, the V gene TRBV29-1; D may be TRBD1 (6 bases). CDR3 DNA: TGCAGCGTTAATGGGGGGGCTCTCTATGGCTACACCTTC. It yields the protein CSVNGGALYGYTF.